Sequencing of this TCR beta chain was carried out in a study of blood T cell repertoires in COVID-19. On the study more broadly: T cells, B-cell-depleted T cells, or PBMCs supplied cDNA or gDNA.

This clone was seen a handful of times. CDR1 LGHNT and CDR2 FRNRAP come from the germline V gene. The CDR3 is 18 residues long. Trimming removed 7 bases from V and 4 bases from J; junction bases left unmatched: 17. Sequenced by immunoSEQ multiplex PCR; TCRdb stores in-frame clones only, minus some. The sample holds about 110,000 clones, roughly four fifths seen once. Sequenced input: peripheral blood. The TCR comes from a woman in her 70s with acute or convalescent COVID-19. V gene TRBV12-5 combines with J gene TRBJ2-3; 10 nucleotides agree with TRBD2. This CDR3 is CASALTGTASGRADTQYF. In DNA form, the CDR3 reads TGTGCTAGTGCCTTGACAGGAACGGCTAGCGGGAGAGCAGATACGCAGTATTTT.